These 21 T cell receptor beta chains came from one sample sequenced in a study of response to subunit inactivated influenza vaccine (dated by TCRdb to 2017 to 2018). The sample's time point label, decoded: 45 days after influenza vaccine administration. Library prep was done by RT-PCR. Sequencing took place on an Illumina HiSeq 2500. The public reads were run again by TCRdb, first through fastp at Q25 and then through MiXCR, and only productive beta chains were kept. Duplicate CDR3 protein sequences are folded into a single record with the most common DNA and genes. This sample gives under 500,000 distinct CDR3 sequences in total; 9.5% to 12% of them show up just once. The ten largest clones add up to less than 15% of the sample. The sequenced sample was PBMCs from blood, obtained roughly 45 days after vaccination. The source of these receptors is a man aged 45-65 years who received an inactivated influenza vaccine. Donor details come from another sample of the same person, matched by shared clones.

In nucleotides, the CDR3 is TGTGCCAGCAGCCAGAACAGGGCGTACACTGAAGCTTTCTTT. Its translation: CASSQNRAYTEAFF. The gene calls are TRBV14 and TRBJ1-1, with a tentative D call TRBD1 (6 bases). Germline V lookup: CDR1 SGHDN, CDR2 FVKESK. The V end was cut by 3 bases, the J end by 3 bases, with 11 bases between. The CDR3 has 14 amino acids. Looking up the rest from reference TRBV14 and TRBJ1-1 gives the full variable domain: EAGVTQFPSHSVIEKGQTVTLRCDPISGHDNLYWYRRVMGKEIKFLLHFVKESKQDESGMPNNRFLAERTGGTYSTLKVQPAELEDSGVYFCASSQNRAYTEAFFGQGTRLTVV.

V gene TRBV20-1 combines with J gene TRBJ2-3, with D possibly being TRBD2 (6 bases). The CDR3 sequence is 12 residues long. The germline gives CDR1 DFQATT, CDR2 SNEGSKA (reference sequence). V lost 3 bases and J lost 9, with 13 bases in between. CDR3 loop: CSASKRDLTQYF. CDR3 nucleotide sequence: TGCAGTGCTAGCAAGAGGGACTTAACGCAGTATTTT.

This clonotype was recorded a few times. The chain has TRBV7-8 and TRBJ1-2, with 9 bases fitting TRBD1. This CDR3 spans 13 amino acids. The trim removed 6 bases at V and 8 bases at J, leaving 7 bases unmatched. Germline CDR1 and CDR2: SGHVS and FQNEAQ. The CDR3 reads CASRSGTGNGYTF. DNA for the CDR3: TGTGCCAGCAGATCCGGGACAGGGAACGGCTACACCTTC.

This clonotype was seen only a few times. This chain uses TRBV2 with TRBJ2-7, with D uncertain. This CDR3 comprises 15 residues. Germline V gene sequence: CDR1 SNHLY, CDR2 FYNNEI. Trimming left V 0 bases short and J 6 bases short, with 15 bases between. CDR3 loop: CASSEARFLTGEQYF. The CDR3 nucleotides are TGTGCCAGCAGTGAAGCGCGTTTTCTGACGGGCGAGCAGTACTTC.

This clonotype came up many times. The gene calls are TRBV12-3 or TRBV12-4 and TRBJ2-3; the D is unclear. CDR3 length equals 11 residues. Trimming took off 6 bases at V and 7 bases at J, with 8 bases between the two ends. The CDR3 nucleotides read TGTGCCAGCAGCCTAGGGTATACGCAGTATTTT. Residues: CASSLGYTQYF.

A note on this clonotype: Since no conserved phenylalanine or tryptophan closes the CDR3, a read error is the likely cause. This chain's CDR3 is CASSSQSTEAFI. In DNA, the CDR3 is TGCGCCAGCAGCTCACAGTCCACTGAAGCTTTCATT. The rearrangement joins TRBV5-1 to TRBJ1-1; D not resolved. Germline values: CDR1 SGHRS, CDR2 YFSETQ. The CDR3 length is 12 residues. V gave up 3 bases and J gave up 4 bases, with 7 bases separating them.

This clonotype was recorded many times. This chain links TRBV5-1 with TRBJ2-6; no clear D. V lost 2 bases and J 2 bases, leaving 11 bases between the germline ends. The CDR3 contains 16 residues. Germline CDR1 is SGHRS and CDR2 is YFSETQ. Here the CDR3 DNA reads TGCGCCAGCAGCTTTGGGGTTCAGGCTGGGGCCAACGTCCTGACTTTC. This sequence encodes CASSFGVQAGANVLTF. Variable domain in full (rest from reference TRBV5-1 and TRBJ2-6): KAGVTQTPRYLIKTRGQQVTLSCSPISGHRSVSWYQQTPGQGLQFLFEYFSETQRNKGNFPGRFSGRQFSNSRSEMNVSTLELGDSALYLCASSFGVQAGANVLTFGAGSRLTVL.

This clonotype turned up a few times. The genes are TRBV6-5 and TRBJ2-5, with TRBD2 matching over 7 bases. The ends lost 6 bases at V and 1 base at J; junction bases unmatched: 11. This CDR3 spans 16 amino acids. Germline V gives CDR1 MNHEY, CDR2 SVGAGI. The CDR3 DNA reads TGTGCCAGCAGCTCCTCTGGCGGGAGATCCCAAGAGACCCAGTACTTC. Translating it yields CASSSSGGRSQETQYF.

The chain carries TRBV3-1 and TRBJ2-1, with no clear D. The CDR3 totals 14 residues. Germline V gives CDR1 LGHDT, CDR2 YNNKEL (reference sequence). With 4 bases removed from V and 2 bases from J, the gap between germline ends came to 9 bases. CDR3 nucleotide sequence: TGTGCCAGCAGCCTCCAGGCGGCCTACAATGAGCAGTTCTTC. The encoded protein is CASSLQAAYNEQFF.

This clonotype was picked up a small number of times. The genes are TRBV6-2 or TRBV6-3 and TRBJ2-3; either TRBD1 or TRBD2 may fit D (5 bases each). Germline V gene lookup returns CDR1 MNHEY and CDR2 SVGEGT. V dropped 0 bases and J dropped 5 bases, with 18 bases sitting between them. This CDR3 has 17 amino acids. The CDR3 spells CASSYSIAGTGGDTQYF. In DNA form, the CDR3 reads TGTGCCAGCAGTTACTCGATTGCAGGGACCGGAGGAGATACGCAGTATTTT.

The table lists this clonotype with many counts. This chain links TRBV6-5 with TRBJ2-5, with D possibly matching TRBD2 (6 bases). V gave up 2 bases and J gave up 2 bases, with 12 bases separating them. The V gene's germline CDR1 is MNHEY and CDR2 SVGAGI. The CDR3 covers 15 residues. The CDR3 region has the DNA TGTGCCAGCAGTTACGCGGGGACGGCTCAAGAGACCCAGTACTTC. The encoded protein is CASSYAGTAQETQYF.

This clonotype occurred many times. CDR3 in DNA: TGTGCCAGCAGCTTGACTAGCGGGAGTAACGTACCCACCTACAATGAGCAGTTCTTC. Translating gives CASSLTSGSNVPTYNEQFF. This chain uses TRBV11-3 with TRBJ2-1; 12 bases agree with TRBD2. V dropped 3 bases and J dropped 2; count of bases not matched to a gene: 11. The CDR3 sequence is 19 residues long. In germline, CDR1 is SGHNT, CDR2 YENEEA. Full variable domain (rest looked up from reference TRBV11-3 and TRBJ2-1): EAGVVQSPRYKIIEKKQPVAFWCNPISGHNTLYWYLQNLGQGPELLIRYENEEAVDDSQLPKDRFSAERLKGVDSTLKIQPAELGDSAVYLCASSLTSGSNVPTYNEQFFGPGTRLTVL.

This chain uses TRBV5-6 with TRBJ2-7; D uncertain. The germline V and J ends were trimmed by 3 bases and 2 bases, with 18 bases remaining between them. CDR3 length: 16 amino acids. Germline CDR1 SGHDT, CDR2 YYEEEE. The CDR3 sequence: CASSSPLGSNAYEQYF. The CDR3 DNA sequence: TGTGCCAGCAGCTCGCCTCTGGGAAGTAATGCCTACGAGCAGTACTTC.

The chain is built from TRBV7-9 and TRBJ1-4, with 7 positions matching TRBD1. Unmatched junction bases numbered 5, after V lost 1 base and J lost 0 bases. This CDR3 is 17 amino acids long. The V gene's germline CDR1 is SEHNR and CDR2 FQNEAQ (reference sequence). This CDR3 is CASSLGPQGATNEKLFF. The CDR3 coding sequence is TGTGCCAGCAGCTTAGGACCTCAGGGGGCAACTAATGAAAAACTGTTTTTT.

Only a few counts were recorded for this clonotype. The chain combines TRBV5-1 with TRBJ2-5; D is unresolved. The CDR3 loop spans 14 amino acids. V shed 0 bases and J shed 2 bases, with 8 bases lying between them. Germline CDR1 reads SGHRS; CDR2 reads YFSETQ. CDR3 region: CASSLAKWQETQYF. CDR3 in DNA: TGCGCCAGCAGCTTGGCCAAATGGCAAGAGACCCAGTACTTC.

In nucleotides, the CDR3 is TGTGCCAGCAGCCTTACAGGGATCGGGGAGCTGTTTTTT. This translates into CASSLTGIGELFF. V usage is TRBV11-3 and J usage is TRBJ2-2, with D perhaps TRBD1 (6 bases). Trimming shortened V by 5 bases and J by 7 bases, and 11 bases separated the two germline ends. This CDR3 comprises 13 residues. Germline CDR1 and CDR2: SGHNT and YENEEA.

This clonotype was recorded a few times. This chain links TRBV14 with TRBJ2-5, with D hard to call. Germline CDR1 SGHDN, CDR2 FVKESK. CDR3 length: 13 amino acids. V lost 1 base and J 3 bases, leaving 6 bases between the germline ends. CDR3 amino acids: CASSQVSKETQYF. The CDR3 DNA reads TGTGCCAGCAGCCAAGTTTCAAAAGAGACCCAGTACTTC.

The chain uses TRBV12-3 or TRBV12-4 and TRBJ2-5, with 12 bases matching TRBD1. The CDR3 extends over 14 amino acids. V gave up 7 bases and J gave up 5 bases; unmatched junction bases: 5. As DNA, the CDR3 is TGTGCCAGCACAAGGGACAGGGGGCTGGAGACCCAGTACTTC. Translation gives CASTRDRGLETQYF.

This clonotype showed up just a few times. The CDR3 DNA follows: TGCAGTGCTGCACGTGGTAGCGGGAGGCCCCTTCAACACAATGAGCAGTTCTTC. It yields the protein CSAARGSGRPLQHNEQFF. The rearrangement joins TRBV20-1 to TRBJ2-1; 10 bases match TRBD2. The CDR3 length is 18 residues. The V segment lost 5 bases and the J segment 5 bases; nucleotides outside the gene matches: 18. CDR1 is DFQATT, CDR2 SNEGSKA, per germline (reference sequence).

In its sample, this clonotype was seen many times. CDR3 amino acids: CASSLKAGQFSYEQYF. In DNA form, the CDR3 reads TGTGCCAGCAGTTTAAAGGCGGGACAGTTTTCCTACGAGCAGTACTTC. The V gene is TRBV27, the J gene TRBJ2-7; a weak D match, TRBD1 (7 bases). Germline CDR1 and CDR2: MNHEY and SMNVEV (reference sequence). CDR3 length: 16 residues. The ends were cut back, 2 bases at V and 1 base at J, with 15 bases in the middle.

This clonotype has more than one count but fewer than ten. The V gene is TRBV10-1, the J gene TRBJ2-3; TRBD2 is a possible D gene (5 bases). The CDR3 extends over 13 amino acids. Germline values: CDR1 WNHNN, CDR2 SYGVQD (reference sequence). Trimming removed 6 bases from V and 1 base from J, with 8 bases in between. For the CDR3, the DNA is TGCGCCAGCAGGAATAGCGGCACAGATACGCAGTATTTT. Translation: CASRNSGTDTQYF.